The rows below give T cell receptor beta chains drawn from one sample of a study of T cells after yellow fever vaccination. MiXCR, run by TCRdb on the 5' RACE reads, gives a single entry per CDR3 protein. The sample includes around 550,000 distinct CDR3 sequences, about a fifth seen only once; the top ten take roughly 13%. Sequences were derived from PBMCs, sampled 15 days after the yellow fever booster vaccination. The receptor source for this set is a man aged 25-40 years who received the YFV17D yellow fever vaccine. The CDR3 runs from the conserved cysteine through the conserved F or W. A D gene is named only where the DNA matches it firmly. Size values are once, few and many counts, or a class for expanded clones, and some rows have none.

CDR3aa: CASSQKSPGTARGEQYF
CDR3nt: TGTGCCAGCAGCCAAAAGAGTCCGGGAACAGCGAGGGGCGAGCAGTACTTC
abundance: once
j_gene: TRBJ2-7
d_gene: .
v_gene: TRBV14

CDR3aa: CASSLDTGSPREQYF
CDR3nt: TGCGCCAGCAGCTTGGATACGGGTTCACCTCGCGAGCAGTACTTC
abundance: few
j_gene: TRBJ2-7
d_gene: .
v_gene: TRBV5-1

CDR3aa: CSARDGGIQPQHF
CDR3nt: TGCAGTGCTAGAGATGGGGGGATTCAGCCCCAGCATTTT
abundance: .
j_gene: TRBJ1-5
d_gene: .
v_gene: TRBV20-1

CDR3aa: CASSLDATGQNTGELFF
CDR3nt: TGTGCCAGCAGCTTAGATGCGACAGGGCAGAACACCGGGGAGCTGTTTTTT
abundance: few
j_gene: TRBJ2-2
d_gene: TRBD1
v_gene: TRBV11-3

CDR3aa: CASSQAFERGTQYF
CDR3nt: TGCGCCAGCAGCCAGGCCTTCGAGCGGGGGACCCAGTACTTC
abundance: many
j_gene: TRBJ2-5
d_gene: TRBD2
v_gene: TRBV4-3

CDR3aa: CASSLESSWPTNEKLFF
CDR3nt: TGTGCCAGCAGCTTAGAATCCTCCTGGCCAACTAATGAAAAACTGTTTTTT
abundance: .
j_gene: TRBJ1-4
d_gene: .
v_gene: TRBV11-2

CDR3aa: CSASGRAVVEQFF
CDR3nt: TGCAGTGCTAGCGGGAGGGCCGTTGTTGAGCAGTTCTTC
abundance: few
j_gene: TRBJ2-1
d_gene: TRBD2
v_gene: TRBV20-1

CDR3aa: CSDREGETQYF
CDR3nt: TGCAGCGACAGGGAAGGAGAGACCCAGTACTTC
abundance: few
j_gene: TRBJ2-5
d_gene: .
v_gene: TRBV29-1

CDR3aa: CASSPRAGEAYNEQFF
CDR3nt: TGTGCCAGCAGCCCAAGAGCGGGAGAAGCCTACAATGAGCAGTTCTTC
abundance: .
j_gene: TRBJ2-1
d_gene: TRBD2
v_gene: TRBV5-8

CDR3aa: CSARDPTGGGDEQFF
CDR3nt: TGCAGTGCTAGAGATCCAACCGGGGGAGGCGATGAGCAGTTCTTC
abundance: .
j_gene: TRBJ2-1
d_gene: .
v_gene: TRBV20-1

CDR3aa: CASSLRTGSGTEAFF
CDR3nt: TGTGCCAGCAGCCTTCGGACAGGATCGGGAACTGAAGCTTTCTTT
abundance: few
j_gene: TRBJ1-1
d_gene: TRBD1
v_gene: TRBV7-2

CDR3aa: CASSPLAGLAGELFF
CDR3nt: TGCGCCAGCAGCCCTCTAGCGGGGCTCGCCGGGGAGCTGTTTTTT
abundance: .
j_gene: TRBJ2-2
d_gene: TRBD2
v_gene: TRBV5-1

CDR3aa: CASNPGVETQYF
CDR3nt: TGTGCCAGCAATCCAGGGGTTGAGACCCAGTACTTC
abundance: .
j_gene: TRBJ2-5
d_gene: .
v_gene: TRBV6-2/TRBV6-3

CDR3aa: CASSLVAGPREQFF
CDR3nt: TGTGCCAGCAGCTTAGTGGCAGGACCTAGGGAGCAGTTCTTC
abundance: few
j_gene: TRBJ2-1
d_gene: .
v_gene: TRBV7-9

CDR3aa: CSATRGEIMNTEAFF
CDR3nt: TGCAGTGCTACGAGGGGGGAAATAATGAACACTGAAGCTTTCTTT
abundance: few
j_gene: TRBJ1-1
d_gene: .
v_gene: TRBV20-1

CDR3aa: CSVGQGNGNTIYF
CDR3nt: TGCAGCGTGGGACAGGGGAATGGAAACACCATATATTTT
abundance: .
j_gene: TRBJ1-3
d_gene: TRBD1
v_gene: TRBV29-1

CDR3aa: CASSSDGPLDTQYF
CDR3nt: TGTGCCAGCAGCTCCGATGGACCCCTAGATACGCAGTATTTT
abundance: many
j_gene: TRBJ2-3
d_gene: .
v_gene: TRBV7-8

CDR3aa: CSADITDTQYF
CDR3nt: TGCAGTGCCGATATAACAGATACGCAGTATTTT
abundance: few
j_gene: TRBJ2-3
d_gene: .
v_gene: TRBV20-1

CDR3aa: CASSLSGQGAYNEQFF
CDR3nt: TGTGCCAGCAGCTTATCGGGACAGGGGGCTTACAATGAGCAGTTCTTC
abundance: .
j_gene: TRBJ2-1
d_gene: TRBD1
v_gene: TRBV11-2

CDR3aa: CASSRGQGLSSPLHF
CDR3nt: TGCGCCAGCAGTCGAGGACAGGGTCTGTCTTCACCCCTCCACTTT
abundance: .
j_gene: TRBJ1-6
d_gene: TRBD1
v_gene: TRBV5-1